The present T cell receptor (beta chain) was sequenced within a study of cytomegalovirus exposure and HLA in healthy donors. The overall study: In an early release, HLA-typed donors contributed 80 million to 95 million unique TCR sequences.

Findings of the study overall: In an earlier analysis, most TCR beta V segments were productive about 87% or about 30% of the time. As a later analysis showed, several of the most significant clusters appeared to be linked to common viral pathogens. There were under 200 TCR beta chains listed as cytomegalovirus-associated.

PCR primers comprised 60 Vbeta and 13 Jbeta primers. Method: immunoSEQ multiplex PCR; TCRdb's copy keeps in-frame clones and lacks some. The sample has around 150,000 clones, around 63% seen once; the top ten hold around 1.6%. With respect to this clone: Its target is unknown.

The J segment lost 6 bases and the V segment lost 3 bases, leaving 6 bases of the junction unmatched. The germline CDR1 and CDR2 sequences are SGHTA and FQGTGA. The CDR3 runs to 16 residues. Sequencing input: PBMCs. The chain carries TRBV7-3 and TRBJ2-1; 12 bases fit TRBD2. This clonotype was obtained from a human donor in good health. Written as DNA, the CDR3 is TGTGCCAGCAGCTTGGGGGGACTAGCGGGCCGCAATGAGCAGTTCTTC. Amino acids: CASSLGGLAGRNEQFF.